This T cell receptor beta chain originates from a study of blood T cell repertoires in COVID-19. Study details: Researchers got acute and convalescent COVID-19 samples from the United States, Italy and Spain. T cells, B-cell-depleted T cells, or PBMCs provided the cDNA or gDNA that served as material.

In the study's own analysis: Reference gene primer amplification in the assay estimated nucleated cell counts. Measured with immunoSEQ multiplex PCR; TCRdb has only the in-frame clones, and not every one. V, J and clone size are taken as reported in that table, and D and trimming were inferred from the DNA itself. Here the sample spans about 150,000 clones, roughly nine tenths being singletons. Germline lookup yields CDR1 SGHRS and CDR2 YFSETQ. The CDR3 runs 16 residues. J gave up 4 bases and V 4 bases, and 10 bases lay outside the gene matches. The clonotype comes from a man aged 50 or older with acute or convalescent COVID-19. The sample comprised peripheral blood. The rearrangement joins TRBV5-1 to TRBJ1-4; 7 bases map to TRBD1. The CDR3 sequence is CASSSVAGTDNEKLFF. In DNA form, the CDR3 reads TGCGCCAGCAGCAGCGTTGCCGGGACAGATAATGAAAAACTGTTTTTT.